This T cell receptor (beta chain) was recorded in a study of T cell responses to AZD1222 COVID-19 vaccine. The protocol was immunoSEQ multiplex PCR, while the TCRdb copy is restricted to in-frame clones and leaves out a portion. In the table there are roughly 150,000 clones, 90% of which are singletons. This CDR3 has 17 amino acids. This chain connects TRBV21-1 to TRBJ1-5; the table's D call, TRBD1, has no DNA check behind it. TRBV21-1 is assigned pseudogene status. The receptor's source is an adult who received the AZD1222 COVID-19 vaccine. The input for sequencing was peripheral blood, taken 28 days after the second AZD1222 dose. CDR3 in DNA: TGTGCCAGCAGCAAAGATGTGGGGGCGGACGGCAATCAGCCCCAGCATTTT. Translation gives CASSKDVGADGNQPQHF.